The rows below give T cell receptor beta chains drawn from one sample of a study of shared clonotypes between healthy human individuals. Some clones are missing from TCRdb's copy, which holds only in-frame ones; the method was immunoSEQ multiplex PCR. The sample holds fewer than 800,000 clones; 92% are singletons and the top ten take 24%. Sequenced sample: naive CD8+ T cells sorted from blood. These TCRs come from a man aged 30 to 45 in good health. CDR3s include the opening cysteine and the closing phenylalanine or tryptophan. Each record gives: clone size, CDR3 length, D gene, J gene, V gene, CDR3 protein, CDR3 DNA. D genes are given only for firm matches. Some rows have no size entry. The others give once, few or many, or a class for an expanded clone.

abundance: -; len: 14; d_gene: -; j_gene: TRBJ2-1; v_gene: TRBV11-2; CDR3aa: CASSLNAAMDEQFF; CDR3nt: TGTGCCAGCAGCTTAAATGCGGCCATGGATGAGCAGTTCTTC
abundance: many; len: 15; d_gene: TRBD2; j_gene: TRBJ2-1; v_gene: TRBV27; CDR3aa: CASRELAGADAEQFF; CDR3nt: TGTGCCAGCAGGGAACTAGCGGGAGCTGACGCTGAGCAGTTCTTC
abundance: -; len: 15; d_gene: -; j_gene: TRBJ2-7; v_gene: TRBV2; CDR3aa: CASSEFSGDSYEQYF; CDR3nt: TGTGCCAGCAGTGAATTTAGCGGCGACTCCTACGAGCAGTACTTC
abundance: -; len: 16; d_gene: -; j_gene: TRBJ2-2; v_gene: TRBV25-1; CDR3aa: CASSESKKGPTGELFF; CDR3nt: TGTGCCAGCAGTGAATCAAAAAAGGGCCCCACCGGGGAGCTGTTTTTT
abundance: once; len: 14; d_gene: -; j_gene: TRBJ2-1; v_gene: TRBV5-1; CDR3aa: CASSLAGPLVEQFF; CDR3nt: TGCGCCAGCAGCTTGGCGGGGCCCCTCGTTGAGCAGTTCTTC
abundance: -; len: 14; d_gene: -; j_gene: TRBJ1-1; v_gene: TRBV7-9; CDR3aa: CASSSTGLNTEAFF; CDR3nt: TGTGCCAGCAGCTCGACAGGTTTGAACACTGAAGCTTTCTTT
abundance: -; len: 15; d_gene: -; j_gene: TRBJ2-7; v_gene: TRBV2; CDR3aa: CASSEGTDAGYEQYF; CDR3nt: TGTGCCAGCAGTGAAGGGACTGACGCGGGATACGAGCAGTACTTC
abundance: -; len: 13; d_gene: -; j_gene: TRBJ1-5; v_gene: TRBV7-9; CDR3aa: CASSNNQNQPQHF; CDR3nt: TGTGCCAGCAGCAACAACCAGAATCAGCCCCAGCATTTT
abundance: -; len: 15; d_gene: TRBD1; j_gene: TRBJ1-5; v_gene: TRBV28; CDR3aa: CASRGRQGRNQPQHF; CDR3nt: TGTGCCAGCAGGGGGAGACAGGGACGGAATCAGCCCCAGCATTTT
abundance: -; len: 15; d_gene: -; j_gene: TRBJ2-7; v_gene: TRBV27; CDR3aa: CASRLSSGSSYEQYF; CDR3nt: TGTGCCAGCAGACTCTCCTCGGGATCCTCCTACGAGCAGTACTTC
abundance: -; len: 14; d_gene: -; j_gene: TRBJ2-3; v_gene: TRBV9; CDR3aa: CASSFSGSTDTQYF; CDR3nt: TGTGCCAGCAGCTTCAGCGGGAGCACAGATACGCAGTATTTT
abundance: -; len: 14; d_gene: -; j_gene: TRBJ2-7; v_gene: TRBV7-6; CDR3aa: CASSLSAPAYEQYF; CDR3nt: TGTGCCAGCAGCCTCTCGGCGCCCGCCTACGAGCAGTACTTC
abundance: -; len: 14; d_gene: TRBD2; j_gene: TRBJ2-3; v_gene: TRBV2; CDR3aa: CASGASGSTDTQYF; CDR3nt: TGTGCCAGCGGGGCTAGCGGGAGCACAGATACGCAGTATTTT
abundance: -; len: 16; d_gene: TRBD2; j_gene: TRBJ2-3; v_gene: TRBV4-3; CDR3aa: CASSILAGEMADTQYF; CDR3nt: TGCGCCAGCAGCATACTAGCGGGAGAGATGGCAGATACGCAGTATTTT
abundance: -; len: 13; d_gene: -; j_gene: TRBJ2-7; v_gene: TRBV6-6; CDR3aa: CASSNGQYYEQYF; CDR3nt: TGTGCCAGCAGTAACGGACAGTACTACGAGCAGTACTTC
abundance: -; len: 14; d_gene: -; j_gene: TRBJ2-3; v_gene: TRBV12-5; CDR3aa: CASSTGSSTDTQYF; CDR3nt: TGTGCTAGTTCAACAGGCTCAAGCACAGATACGCAGTATTTT
abundance: -; len: 15; d_gene: -; j_gene: TRBJ2-7; v_gene: TRBV27; CDR3aa: CASSMTGTGAYEQYF; CDR3nt: TGTGCCAGCAGTATGACCGGGACTGGAGCCTACGAGCAGTACTTC
abundance: -; len: 11; d_gene: TRBD1; j_gene: TRBJ1-1; v_gene: TRBV20-1; CDR3aa: CSALTGAEAFF; CDR3nt: TGCAGTGCTTTGACAGGGGCGGAAGCTTTCTTT
abundance: -; len: 14; d_gene: TRBD2; j_gene: TRBJ2-7; v_gene: TRBV27; CDR3aa: CASSPSGIFYEQYF; CDR3nt: TGTGCCAGCAGTCCTAGCGGGATCTTCTACGAGCAGTACTTC
abundance: -; len: 14; d_gene: -; j_gene: TRBJ1-1; v_gene: TRBV6-5; CDR3aa: CASSLEQINTEAFF; CDR3nt: TGTGCCAGCAGTTTGGAACAGATAAACACTGAAGCTTTCTTT
abundance: once; len: 18; d_gene: -; j_gene: TRBJ1-1; v_gene: TRBV30; CDR3aa: CAWSDSRGPILMNTEAFF; CDR3nt: TGTGCCTGGAGTGACTCCAGGGGCCCTATTCTTATGAACACTGAAGCTTTCTTT
abundance: -; len: 14; d_gene: -; j_gene: TRBJ2-2; v_gene: TRBV5-4; CDR3aa: CASSLGGDTGELFF; CDR3nt: TGTGCCAGCAGCTTGGGAGGGGACACCGGGGAGCTGTTTTTT
abundance: -; len: 16; d_gene: TRBD2; j_gene: TRBJ2-7; v_gene: TRBV10-3; CDR3aa: CAISVPSGRDSYEQYF; CDR3nt: TGTGCCATCAGTGTCCCAAGCGGGAGGGACTCCTACGAGCAGTACTTC
abundance: -; len: 17; d_gene: TRBD2; j_gene: TRBJ2-1; v_gene: TRBV2; CDR3aa: CASTYESQGLVGNEQFF; CDR3nt: TGTGCCAGCACTTACGAATCGCAGGGACTAGTTGGAAATGAGCAGTTCTTC
abundance: -; len: 20; d_gene: TRBD2; j_gene: TRBJ2-1; v_gene: TRBV9; CDR3aa: CASSAKTSGRAGDVNNEQFF; CDR3nt: TGTGCCAGCAGCGCTAAGACTAGCGGGAGGGCTGGCGATGTGAACAATGAGCAGTTCTTC
abundance: once; len: 14; d_gene: TRBD2; j_gene: TRBJ2-7; v_gene: TRBV27; CDR3aa: CASSVGTSGREQYF; CDR3nt: TGTGCCAGCAGTGTCGGGACTAGCGGGAGAGAGCAGTACTTC
abundance: -; len: 14; d_gene: TRBD1; j_gene: TRBJ2-7; v_gene: TRBV27; CDR3aa: CASSLARGRLEQYF; CDR3nt: TGTGCCAGCAGTTTGGCCAGGGGGCGCCTCGAGCAGTACTTC
abundance: -; len: 14; d_gene: -; j_gene: TRBJ2-7; v_gene: TRBV9; CDR3aa: CASSPDIGLYEQYF; CDR3nt: TGTGCCAGCAGCCCAGACATAGGTCTCTACGAGCAGTACTTC
abundance: few; len: 13; d_gene: -; j_gene: TRBJ1-2; v_gene: TRBV5-4; CDR3aa: CASSDSTGLGYTF; CDR3nt: TGTGCCAGCAGCGATTCAACAGGGTTGGGCTACACCTTC
abundance: -; len: 11; d_gene: -; j_gene: TRBJ1-2; v_gene: TRBV28; CDR3aa: CASSVRYGYTF; CDR3nt: TGTGCCAGCAGTGTAAGATATGGCTACACCTTC
abundance: once; len: 12; d_gene: -; j_gene: TRBJ2-3; v_gene: TRBV29-1; CDR3aa: CSVEDRRDTQYF; CDR3nt: TGCAGCGTTGAAGATCGGAGAGATACGCAGTATTTT
abundance: -; len: 15; d_gene: -; j_gene: TRBJ1-1; v_gene: TRBV7-2; CDR3aa: CASRPYPGENTEAFF; CDR3nt: TGTGCCAGCAGACCCTACCCGGGTGAGAACACTGAAGCTTTCTTT
abundance: -; len: 12; d_gene: -; j_gene: TRBJ1-2; v_gene: TRBV28; CDR3aa: CASSLRGGGYTF; CDR3nt: TGTGCCAGCAGTCTCCGGGGGGGAGGCTACACCTTC
abundance: -; len: 14; d_gene: TRBD2; j_gene: TRBJ2-7; v_gene: TRBV28; CDR3aa: CASRTSPSSYEQYF; CDR3nt: TGTGCCAGCAGGACTAGCCCCTCCTCCTACGAGCAGTACTTC
abundance: -; len: 17; d_gene: TRBD2; j_gene: TRBJ2-7; v_gene: TRBV28; CDR3aa: CASSLYTSGTYSYEQYF; CDR3nt: TGTGCCAGCAGTTTATATACTAGCGGGACGTACTCCTACGAGCAGTACTTC
abundance: -; len: 16; d_gene: TRBD1; j_gene: TRBJ2-7; v_gene: TRBV4-1; CDR3aa: CASSQDGTGTAYEQYF; CDR3nt: TGCGCCAGCAGCCAAGATGGCACGGGGACAGCCTACGAGCAGTACTTC
abundance: -; len: 14; d_gene: -; j_gene: TRBJ1-5; v_gene: TRBV30; CDR3aa: CAWSVESGGQPQHF; CDR3nt: TGTGCCTGGAGTGTAGAATCGGGGGGTCAGCCCCAGCATTTT
abundance: -; len: 13; d_gene: -; j_gene: TRBJ1-1; v_gene: TRBV5-5; CDR3aa: CASSLYLNTEAFF; CDR3nt: TGTGCCAGCAGCTTGTACCTGAACACTGAAGCTTTCTTT
abundance: -; len: 15; d_gene: -; j_gene: TRBJ2-1; v_gene: TRBV14; CDR3aa: CASSPSGVGYNEQFF; CDR3nt: TGTGCCAGCAGCCCCAGCGGAGTCGGGTACAATGAGCAGTTCTTC
abundance: -; len: 14; d_gene: TRBD2; j_gene: TRBJ2-7; v_gene: TRBV6-5; CDR3aa: CASQAGPLTYEQYF; CDR3nt: TGTGCCAGCCAAGCGGGACCCCTCACCTACGAGCAGTACTTC
abundance: -; len: 15; d_gene: -; j_gene: TRBJ1-4; v_gene: TRBV7-9; CDR3aa: CASSTDGATNEKLFF; CDR3nt: TGTGCCAGCAGCACCGACGGTGCAACTAATGAAAAACTGTTTTTT
abundance: -; len: 13; d_gene: -; j_gene: TRBJ2-3; v_gene: TRBV6-5; CDR3aa: CASSQFAADTQYF; CDR3nt: TGTGCCAGCAGTCAGTTTGCGGCAGATACGCAGTATTTT
abundance: -; len: 16; d_gene: TRBD2; j_gene: TRBJ2-3; v_gene: TRBV29-1; CDR3aa: CSVGLGEGRGADTQYF; CDR3nt: TGCAGCGTTGGGCTGGGGGAGGGCCGGGGAGCAGATACGCAGTATTTT
abundance: -; len: 18; d_gene: TRBD2; j_gene: TRBJ2-3; v_gene: TRBV27; CDR3aa: CASSPDRVGLAGMDTQYF; CDR3nt: TGTGCCAGCAGTCCCGACAGGGTGGGACTAGCGGGAATGGATACGCAGTATTTT
abundance: -; len: 14; d_gene: TRBD2; j_gene: TRBJ2-7; v_gene: TRBV19; CDR3aa: CASSMGLAIYEQYF; CDR3nt: TGTGCCAGTAGTATGGGACTAGCTATATACGAGCAGTACTTC
abundance: -; len: 15; d_gene: -; j_gene: TRBJ1-1; v_gene: TRBV7-2; CDR3aa: CASSRRTFGSTEAFF; CDR3nt: TGTGCCAGCAGCAGGCGGACTTTTGGGAGTACTGAAGCTTTCTTT
abundance: few; len: 13; d_gene: -; j_gene: TRBJ2-7; v_gene: TRBV7-9; CDR3aa: CASSPLASYEQYF; CDR3nt: TGTGCCAGCAGCCCCCTAGCTTCCTACGAGCAGTACTTC
abundance: -; len: 14; d_gene: -; j_gene: TRBJ2-7; v_gene: TRBV7-6; CDR3aa: CASSFFPGTYEQYF; CDR3nt: TGTGCCAGCAGCTTCTTCCCCGGTACCTACGAGCAGTACTTC
abundance: -; len: 15; d_gene: TRBD2; j_gene: TRBJ2-7; v_gene: TRBV2; CDR3aa: CASIGSPSGAYEQYF; CDR3nt: TGTGCCAGCATCGGGTCCCCTAGCGGAGCCTACGAGCAGTACTTC
abundance: once; len: 15; d_gene: TRBD1; j_gene: TRBJ2-1; v_gene: TRBV6-6; CDR3aa: CASRNDRGKRNEQFF; CDR3nt: TGTGCCAGCAGAAACGACAGGGGTAAGCGCAATGAGCAGTTCTTC
abundance: -; len: 13; d_gene: -; j_gene: TRBJ2-1; v_gene: TRBV6-5; CDR3aa: CASSSSYYNEQFF; CDR3nt: TGTGCCAGCAGTTCGTCCTACTACAATGAGCAGTTCTTC
abundance: -; len: 12; d_gene: -; j_gene: TRBJ2-1; v_gene: TRBV7-9; CDR3aa: CASSQATSEQFF; CDR3nt: TGTGCCAGCAGCCAAGCTACCAGTGAGCAGTTCTTC
abundance: -; len: 13; d_gene: -; j_gene: TRBJ2-5; v_gene: TRBV13; CDR3aa: CASSLKGWETQYF; CDR3nt: TGTGCCAGCAGCTTAAAGGGGTGGGAGACCCAGTACTTC
abundance: -; len: 13; d_gene: -; j_gene: TRBJ1-4; v_gene: TRBV6-6; CDR3aa: CASRWTSPGELFF; CDR3nt: TGTGCCAGCAGATGGACATCACCGGGGGAACTGTTTTTT
abundance: -; len: 16; d_gene: TRBD2; j_gene: TRBJ2-4; v_gene: TRBV7-9; CDR3aa: CASSPGLALAKNIQYF; CDR3nt: TGTGCCAGCAGCCCAGGACTAGCGCTAGCCAAAAACATTCAGTACTTC